This T cell receptor beta chain was captured by sequencing in a study of blood T cell repertoires in COVID-19. Study background: Acute and convalescent COVID-19 specimens originated in the United States, Italy and Spain.

Here immunoSEQ multiplex PCR was the method, and the copy in TCRdb shows in-frame clones only, minus some. This table holds 310,000 or so clones, roughly 83% found once. Germline CDR1 and CDR2: KGHSH and LQKENI. The CDR3 has 12 residues. Trimming took 0 bases from V and 13 from J; bases not matched to a gene: 2. The sample taken for sequencing was peripheral blood. This receptor was identified in a woman between 45 and 65 years old with acute or convalescent COVID-19. The J gene is TRBJ1-4, the V gene TRBV18, with TRBD1 matching over 7 bases. The CDR3 coding sequence is TGTGCCAGCTCACCACCAACAGGGGTACTGTTTTTT. Protein: CASSPPTGVLFF.